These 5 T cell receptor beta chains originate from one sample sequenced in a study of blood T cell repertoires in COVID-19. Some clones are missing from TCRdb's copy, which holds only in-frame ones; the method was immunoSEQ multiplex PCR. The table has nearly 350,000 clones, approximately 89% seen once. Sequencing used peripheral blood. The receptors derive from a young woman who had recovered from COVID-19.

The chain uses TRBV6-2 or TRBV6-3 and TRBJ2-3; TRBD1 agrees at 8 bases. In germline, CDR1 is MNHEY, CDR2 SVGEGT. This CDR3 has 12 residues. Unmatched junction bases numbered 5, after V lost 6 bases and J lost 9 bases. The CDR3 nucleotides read TGTGCCAGCAGCTCCAGGGGGCGCACGCAGTATTTT. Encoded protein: CASSSRGRTQYF.

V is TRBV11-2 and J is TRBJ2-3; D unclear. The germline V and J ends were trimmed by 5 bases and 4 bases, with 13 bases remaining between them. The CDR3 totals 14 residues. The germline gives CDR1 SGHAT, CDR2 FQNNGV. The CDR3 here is CASSQVLGADTQYF. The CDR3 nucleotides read TGTGCCAGCAGCCAAGTCCTAGGAGCAGATACGCAGTATTTT. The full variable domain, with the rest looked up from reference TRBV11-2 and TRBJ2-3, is EAGVAQSPRYKIIEKRQSVAFWCNPISGHATLYWYQQILGQGPKLLIQFQNNGVVDDSQLPKDRFSAERLKGVDSTLKIQPAKLEDSAVYLCASSQVLGADTQYFGPGTRLTVL.

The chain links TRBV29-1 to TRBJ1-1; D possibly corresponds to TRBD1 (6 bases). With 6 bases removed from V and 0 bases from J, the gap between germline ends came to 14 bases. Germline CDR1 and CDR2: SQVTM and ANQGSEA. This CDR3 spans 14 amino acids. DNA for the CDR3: TGCAGCGTCCAACGGCAGGGGCTGAACACTGAAGCTTTCTTT. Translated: CSVQRQGLNTEAFF.

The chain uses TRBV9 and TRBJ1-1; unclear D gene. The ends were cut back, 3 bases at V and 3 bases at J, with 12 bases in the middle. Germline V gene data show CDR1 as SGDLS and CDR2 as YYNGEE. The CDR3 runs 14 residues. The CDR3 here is CASSAGIRDTEAFF. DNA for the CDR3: TGTGCCAGCAGCGCCGGGATTCGAGACACTGAAGCTTTCTTT.

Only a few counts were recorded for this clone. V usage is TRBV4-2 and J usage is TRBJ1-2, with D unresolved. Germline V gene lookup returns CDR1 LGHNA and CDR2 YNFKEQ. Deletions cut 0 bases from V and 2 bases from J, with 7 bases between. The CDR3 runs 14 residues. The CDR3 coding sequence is TGTGCCAGCAGCCAAGATTACTCAAACTATGGCTACACCTTC. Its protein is CASSQDYSNYGYTF.